These T cell receptor beta chains were read from a single sample in a study of CD8+ T cells in alopecia areata. Libraries were prepared by immunoSEQ multiplex PCR; TCRdb keeps only in-frame clonotypes and omits some of them. The repertoire holds some 180,000 clones, less than 70% seen once, with under 14% in the top ten. The source was CD8+ T cells sorted from blood, collected at week 24, from a patient treated with tofacitinib. Receptors originate from a human donor with alopecia areata. Each CDR3 is given with its conserved first and last residue. D genes are given only for firm matches. Clone size is given for some rows only: seen once, a few or many times, or a class if the clone is expanded.

-	TRBV29-1	few	TRBJ2-7	CSVESGYEQYF	TGCAGCGTTGAATCGGGGTACGAGCAGTACTTC
-	TRBV7-9	-	TRBJ1-2	CASSLGEPYTNYGYTF	TGTGCCAGCAGCTTAGGGGAGCCTTATACTAACTATGGCTACACCTTC
-	TRBV29-1	few	TRBJ1-2	CSVEVTDGYTF	TGCAGCGTTGAAGTGACAGACGGCTACACCTTC
TRBD1	TRBV6-5	-	TRBJ1-2	CASSSTGNDYGYTF	TGTGCCAGCAGTTCGACAGGGAACGACTATGGCTACACCTTC
-	TRBV5-1	-	TRBJ2-3	CASSLEDPTDTQYF	TGCGCCAGCAGCTTGGAGGACCCTACAGATACGCAGTATTTT
-	TRBV4-3	many	TRBJ2-7	CASSQEIQGGVYEQYF	TGCGCCAGCAGCCAAGAAATACAGGGAGGAGTCTACGAGCAGTACTTC
-	TRBV5-6	-	TRBJ1-1	CASSFGGGTEAFF	TGTGCCAGCAGCTTCGGGGGAGGAACTGAAGCTTTCTTT
-	TRBV7-8	-	TRBJ2-1	CASSLWQGNEQFF	TGTGCCAGCAGCTTATGGCAGGGGAATGAGCAGTTCTTC
-	TRBV7-6	-	TRBJ2-2	CASSLFGGANTGELFF	TGTGCCAGCAGCTTATTCGGGGGCGCGAACACCGGGGAGCTGTTTTTT
-	TRBV29-1	-	TRBJ2-7	CSVELAGMGLEQYF	TGCAGCGTTGAATTAGCAGGGATGGGACTCGAGCAGTACTTC
-	TRBV11-3	-	TRBJ2-1	CASSSPFRESSYNEQFF	TGTGCCAGCAGCTCCCCATTTCGGGAGAGCTCCTACAATGAGCAGTTCTTC
-	TRBV25-1	-	TRBJ1-1	CASSELRNTEAFF	TGTGCCAGCAGTGAACTACGGAACACTGAAGCTTTCTTT
-	TRBV5-6	few	TRBJ2-2	CASSLGNTGELFF	TGTGCCAGCAGCTTAGGAAACACCGGGGAGCTGTTTTTT
-	TRBV7-2	few	TRBJ1-5	CASSLGLGGNQPQHF	TGTGCCAGCAGCTTGGGGTTGGGGGGCAATCAGCCCCAGCATTTT
-	TRBV7-9	few	TRBJ1-1	CASSPNSDQAFF	TGTGCCAGCAGCCCCAACTCCGACCAGGCTTTCTTT
-	TRBV11-2	-	TRBJ2-1	CASSFRSTGLNYNEQFF	TGTGCCAGCAGCTTCCGGTCTACAGGGCTAAACTACAATGAGCAGTTCTTC
TRBD1	TRBV12-5	-	TRBJ2-2	CASGLVGDRPNTGELFF	TGTGCTAGTGGTTTGGTAGGGGACAGGCCGAACACCGGGGAGCTGTTTTTT
TRBD1	TRBV6-7	large	TRBJ1-2	CASSYLNPGQENYGYTF	TGTGCCAGCAGTTACTTGAATCCGGGACAGGAAAACTATGGCTACACCTTC
TRBD2	TRBV29-1	few	TRBJ2-3	CSAAGTSGGDSTDTQYF	TGCAGCGCGGCCGGGACTAGCGGGGGCGACAGCACAGATACGCAGTATTTT
TRBD1	TRBV29-1	-	TRBJ1-2	CSVQTGDDYGYTF	TGCAGCGTTCAGACAGGGGATGACTATGGCTACACCTTC
TRBD1	TRBV19	once	TRBJ2-7	CASSEATGGHSYEQYF	TGTGCCAGTAGTGAGGCAACAGGGGGGCATTCCTACGAGCAGTACTTC
-	TRBV29-1	few	TRBJ1-1	CSVEKRVEDSGTEAFF	TGCAGCGTTGAAAAAAGGGTGGAGGACTCAGGCACTGAAGCTTTCTTT
-	TRBV19	few	TRBJ2-1	CASSIGDNEQFF	TGTGCCAGTAGTATAGGAGACAATGAGCAGTTCTTC
-	TRBV11-2	-	TRBJ2-1	CASSSGEGDAFF	TGTGCCAGCAGCTCCGGTGAAGGGGATGCATTCTTC
TRBD2	TRBV13	few	TRBJ2-1	CASSLEGASGKNEQFF	TGTGCCAGCAGCTTAGAAGGGGCTAGCGGGAAAAATGAGCAGTTCTTC
-	TRBV29-1	-	TRBJ1-1	CSVEGSWDEAFF	TGCAGCGTTGAGGGGTCCTGGGATGAAGCTTTCTTT
TRBD1	TRBV4-3	-	TRBJ1-4	CASSQEISGGYEKLFF	TGCGCCAGCAGCCAAGAGATCTCAGGGGGTTATGAAAAACTGTTTTTT
-	TRBV7-9	-	TRBJ2-3	CASSSRTDADTQYF	TGTGCCAGCAGCTCTAGGACAGACGCGGATACGCAGTATTTT
-	TRBV28	-	TRBJ1-6	CASSGRTPLHF	TGTGCCAGCAGCGGCAGGACACCCCTCCACTTT
TRBD2	TRBV15	-	TRBJ2-2	CATSREAAGDLNTGELFF	TGTGCCACCAGCAGAGAGGCGGCGGGGGACCTAAACACCGGGGAGCTGTTTTTT
TRBD1	TRBV5-4	few	TRBJ1-1	CASSSTGTGEAFF	TGTGCCAGCAGCAGTACCGGGACAGGGGAAGCTTTCTTT
-	TRBV12-5	-	TRBJ2-7	CASGVYDEQYF	TGTGCTAGTGGGGTATATGACGAGCAGTACTTC
TRBD2	TRBV9	-	TRBJ2-3	CASSASGGKDTQYF	TGTGCCAGCAGTGCCTCGGGGGGGAAAGATACGCAGTATTTT
-	TRBV6-1	-	TRBJ2-7	CASRSRAVGAYEQYF	TGTGCCAGCAGATCCCGGGCCGTTGGGGCCTACGAGCAGTACTTC
TRBD1	TRBV28	-	TRBJ2-7	CASSPGTVSEQYF	TGTGCCAGCAGCCCCGGGACAGTGAGCGAGCAGTACTTC
-	TRBV9	-	TRBJ2-1	CASSVGRRRDNEQFF	TGTGCCAGCAGCGTAGGCCGGCGGAGAGACAATGAGCAGTTCTTC
-	TRBV4-3	few	TRBJ2-7	CASSQDFASSYEQYF	TGCGCCAGCAGCCAAGATTTCGCCAGCAGCTACGAGCAGTACTTC
-	TRBV11-2	-	TRBJ2-6	CASSLVGTQSSGANVLTF	TGTGCCAGCAGCTTAGTCGGGACGCAGAGCTCTGGGGCCAACGTCCTGACTTTC
-	TRBV27	-	TRBJ2-3	CASSSLGGTQYF	TGTGCCAGCAGTTCCCTTGGCGGTACGCAGTATTTT
TRBD1	TRBV13	-	TRBJ1-2	CASSSQGEGGYTF	TGTGCCAGCAGCTCCCAGGGGGAGGGTGGCTACACCTTC
-	TRBV27	once	TRBJ2-5	CASSSSGLTQETQYF	TGTGCCAGCAGTTCCTCAGGTCTGACCCAAGAGACCCAGTACTTC
-	TRBV5-6	few	TRBJ2-2	CASSLMGGISGELFF	TGTGCCAGCAGCTTAATGGGGGGAATCAGCGGGGAGCTGTTTTTT
TRBD1	TRBV6-5	-	TRBJ2-2	CASRPDRVRTGELFF	TGTGCCAGCAGACCTGACAGGGTTCGGACCGGGGAGCTGTTTTTT
-	TRBV27	-	TRBJ2-2	CASSPAVTESGELFF	TGTGCCAGCAGTCCGGCGGTTACCGAGTCCGGGGAGCTGTTTTTT
TRBD1	TRBV6-5	-	TRBJ2-5	CATQGTPEETQYF	TGTGCCACACAGGGGACGCCTGAGGAGACCCAGTACTTC
-	TRBV29-1	-	TRBJ2-1	CSVDRGINEQFF	TGCAGCGTTGACAGGGGAATTAATGAGCAGTTCTTC
TRBD2	TRBV27	few	TRBJ2-7	CASSFGASGTYEQYF	TGTGCCAGCAGTTTCGGGGCTAGCGGAACCTACGAGCAGTACTTC
TRBD2	TRBV5-6	-	TRBJ2-3	CASSFYGGASTDTQYF	TGTGCCAGCAGCTTTTACGGGGGGGCGAGCACAGATACGCAGTATTTT
-	TRBV5-6	-	TRBJ1-5	CASSLSQESNQPQHF	TGTGCCAGCAGCTTGTCACAGGAGAGCAATCAGCCCCAGCATTTT
-	TRBV7-8	-	TRBJ1-3	CASSSPGSSSGNTIYF	TGTGCCAGCAGCTCTCCGGGGAGTAGCTCTGGAAACACCATATATTTT
-	TRBV30	-	TRBJ2-1	CAWSVLGYEQFF	TGTGCCTGGAGTGTCCTAGGATATGAGCAGTTCTTC
-	TRBV29-1	-	TRBJ2-7	CSVETGGEQYF	TGCAGCGTTGAGACAGGAGGTGAGCAGTACTTC
TRBD2	TRBV29-1	few	TRBJ2-3	CSVVGGEADTQYF	TGCAGCGTTGTCGGGGGGGAGGCGGATACGCAGTATTTT
-	TRBV25-1	few	TRBJ2-3	CASSDTSADTQYF	TGTGCCAGCAGTGACACTAGTGCAGATACGCAGTATTTT
TRBD1	TRBV13	few	TRBJ2-2	CASAPLGQENTGELFF	TGTGCCAGCGCCCCCCTGGGACAGGAGAACACCGGGGAGCTGTTTTTT